The present entry profiles one TCR beta chain with its context. Selected positively for CCR7 and CD45RO-negative, naive CD8 cells excluded terminally differentiated effector memory CD45RA+ cells. Libraries were prepared by immunoSEQ multiplex PCR; TCRdb keeps only in-frame clonotypes and omits some of them. The data hold about 2.2 million clones, with 85% to 95% observed a single time. These data belong to a study of shared clonotypes between healthy human individuals. V was shortened by 5 bases and J by 6 bases, with 26 bases between the two germline ends. This CDR3 has 18 amino acids. The chain carries TRBV23-1 and TRBJ1-5; tentatively, D is TRBD1 (5 bases). TRBV23-1 has ORF status, its function being uncertain. The sequenced sample was naive CD8+ T cells from PBMCs. The receptor's source is a man between 18 and 29 years old in good health. Some clones in this sample may be carry-over from other donors' samples. CDR3 nucleotides: TGCGCCAGCAGTGGCCCTTGGGGCCGGGATCGTCAACGTCAGCCCCAGCATTTT. Amino acids: CASSGPWGRDRQRQPQHF.